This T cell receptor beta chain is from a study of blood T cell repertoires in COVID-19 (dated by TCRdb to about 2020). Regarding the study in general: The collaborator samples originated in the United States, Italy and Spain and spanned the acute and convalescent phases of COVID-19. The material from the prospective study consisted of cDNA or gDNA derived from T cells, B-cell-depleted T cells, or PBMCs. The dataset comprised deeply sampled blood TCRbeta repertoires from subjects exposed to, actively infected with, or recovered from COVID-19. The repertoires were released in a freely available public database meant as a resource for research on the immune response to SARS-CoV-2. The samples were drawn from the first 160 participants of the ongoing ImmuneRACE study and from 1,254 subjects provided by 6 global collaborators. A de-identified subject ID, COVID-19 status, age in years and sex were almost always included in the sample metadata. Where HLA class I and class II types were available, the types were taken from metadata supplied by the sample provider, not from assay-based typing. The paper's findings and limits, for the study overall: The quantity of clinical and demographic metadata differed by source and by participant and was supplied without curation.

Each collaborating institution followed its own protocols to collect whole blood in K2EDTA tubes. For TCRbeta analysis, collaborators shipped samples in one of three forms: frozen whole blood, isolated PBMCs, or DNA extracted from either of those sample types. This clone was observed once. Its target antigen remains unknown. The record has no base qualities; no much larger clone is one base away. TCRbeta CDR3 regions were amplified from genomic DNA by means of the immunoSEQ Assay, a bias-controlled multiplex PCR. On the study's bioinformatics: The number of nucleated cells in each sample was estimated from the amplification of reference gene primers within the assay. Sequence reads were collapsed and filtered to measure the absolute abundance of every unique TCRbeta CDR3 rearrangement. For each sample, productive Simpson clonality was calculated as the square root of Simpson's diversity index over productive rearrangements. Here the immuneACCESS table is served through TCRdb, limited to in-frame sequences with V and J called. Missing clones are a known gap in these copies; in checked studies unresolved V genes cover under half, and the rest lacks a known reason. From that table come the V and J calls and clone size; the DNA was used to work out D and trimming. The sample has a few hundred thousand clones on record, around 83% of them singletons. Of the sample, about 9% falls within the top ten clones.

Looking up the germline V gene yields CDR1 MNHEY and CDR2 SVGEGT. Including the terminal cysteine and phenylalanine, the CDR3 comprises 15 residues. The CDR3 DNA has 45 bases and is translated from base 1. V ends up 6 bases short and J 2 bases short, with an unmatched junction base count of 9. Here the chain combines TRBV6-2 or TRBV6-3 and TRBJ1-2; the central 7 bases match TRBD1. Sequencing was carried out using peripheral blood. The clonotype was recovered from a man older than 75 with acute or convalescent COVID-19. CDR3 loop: CASSPTGQLNYGYTF. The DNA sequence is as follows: TGTGCCAGCAGCCCTACGGGACAGTTGAACTATGGCTACACCTTC.